One sample yielded the 9 T cell receptor beta chains listed below, sequenced in a study of blood T cell repertoires in COVID-19. The assay was immunoSEQ multiplex PCR, and TCRdb's table has in-frame clones only and misses some. Seen here are roughly 230,000 clones, around four fifths observed once, and the top ten hold 8.6%. The specimen sequenced was peripheral blood. The receptors come from a middle-aged man with active or convalescent COVID-19.

The chain combines TRBV7-9 with TRBJ2-1; D might be TRBD1 (5 bases). Trimming took off 5 bases at V and 0 bases at J, with 14 bases between the two ends. The CDR3 has 16 residues. CDR1 and CDR2 (germline): SEHNR, FQNEAQ (reference sequence). The CDR3 DNA is TGTGCCAGCAGCATATGGGGCGTGGGCTCCTACAATGAGCAGTTCTTC. Encoded protein: CASSIWGVGSYNEQFF.

This rearrangement joins TRBV28 to TRBJ1-1; possibly TRBD1 for D (6 bases). Germline loops: CDR1 MDHEN, CDR2 SYDVKM. CDR3 size: 14 residues. V was cut by 8 bases and J by 2 bases, with 15 bases left in between. The CDR3 here is CASAPRTDNTEAFF. The CDR3 nucleotides are TGTGCCAGCGCACCAAGGACAGACAACACTGAAGCTTTCTTT. The whole variable domain, remainder taken from reference TRBV28 and TRBJ1-1, is DVKVTQSSRYLVKRTGEKVFLECVQDMDHENMFWYRQDPGLGLRLIYFSYDVKMKEKGDIPEGYSVSREKKERFSLILESASTNQTSMYLCASAPRTDNTEAFFGQGTRLTVV.

The J gene is TRBJ2-3, the V gene TRBV5-6; tentatively, D is TRBD2 (5 bases). The CDR3 consists of 14 residues. V lost 7 bases and J lost 2, with 14 bases in between. CDR1 and CDR2 from the germline V gene are SGHDT and YYEEEE. CDR3 region: CASLSWTFTDTQYF. CDR3 nucleotides: TGTGCCAGCCTCTCTTGGACTTTCACAGATACGCAGTATTTT. Drawing the rest from reference TRBV5-6 and TRBJ2-3, the complete variable domain is DAGVTQSPTHLIKTRGQQVTLRCSPKSGHDTVSWYQQALGQGPQFIFQYYEEEERQRGNFPDRFSGHQFPNYSSELNVNALLLGDSALYLCASLSWTFTDTQYFGPGTRLTVL.

The CDR3 nucleotides read TGTGCCAGTAGGGCGGGGGGGTCCTACAATGAGCAGTTCTTC. Translating gives CASRAGGSYNEQFF. The chain recombines TRBV19 with TRBJ2-1; TRBD2 matches 9 bases. The CDR3 covers 14 residues. V lost 6 bases to trimming and J lost 1 base; unmatched junction nucleotides: 1. CDR1 and CDR2 from the germline V gene are LNHDA and SQIVND (reference sequence).

The CDR3 protein is CATSDRTGEASDTQYF. The CDR3 DNA sequence: TGTGCCACCAGTGACCGGACAGGGGAGGCGTCCGATACGCAGTATTTT. V and J are TRBV24-1 and TRBJ2-3; 9 bases match TRBD1. Germline loops: CDR1 KGHDR, CDR2 SFDVKD. Trimming cost V 4 bases and J 6 bases; bases outside gene matches: 10. The CDR3 runs to 16 residues.

The chain recombines TRBV29-1 with TRBJ2-4; 7 bases map to TRBD1. Germline V lookup: CDR1 SQVTM, CDR2 ANQGSEA. V shed 6 bases and J 15 bases; nucleotides not matched to a gene: 8. This CDR3 has 10 residues. CDR3 coding DNA: TGCAGCGTGGAGACGGGACAGAGGTACTTC. Protein product: CSVETGQRYF.

This rearrangement joins TRBV3-1 (or the pseudogene TRBV3-2) to TRBJ2-7; 9 bases line up with TRBD1. After removal of 4 bases from V and 3 bases from J, the junction contained 10 bases not matched to a gene. Germline CDR1 LGHDT, CDR2 YNNKEL (reference sequence). The CDR3 is 16 amino acids. This chain's CDR3 is CASSPSSGQGRYEQYF. The CDR3 region has the DNA TGTGCCAGCAGCCCCTCTTCGGGACAGGGACGCTACGAGCAGTACTTC.

This chain links TRBV7-2 with TRBJ2-7, with TRBD1 identical over 8 bases. The CDR3 is 14 residues long. J gave up 3 bases and V 5 bases, and 6 bases lay outside the gene matches. CDR1 and CDR2 (germline): SGHTA, FQGNSA. CDR3 nucleotides: TGTGCCAGCAGCCCCCGGACAGGGAACTACGAGCAGTACTTC. This translates into CASSPRTGNYEQYF.

This chain links TRBV4-1 with TRBJ1-1; 9 positions match TRBD1. The junction had 1 base not matched to a gene; V was cut back by 4 bases and J by 1 base. The germline CDR1 and CDR2 sequences are MGHRA and YSYEKL. The CDR3 covers 14 residues. CDR3 sequence (DNA): TGCGCCAGCAGCCTGACAGGGGGGAACACTGAAGCTTTCTTT. Residues: CASSLTGGNTEAFF.